Listed here is a single TCR beta chain. The data are from a study of PD-L1 blockade in urothelial cancer. Time point meaning: pretreatment peripheral blood. V shed 0 bases and J 8 bases; nucleotides not matched to a gene: 10. CDR3 size: 16 residues. The germline V gene has CDR1 LGHNA and CDR2 YSLEER. Profiled with immunoSEQ multiplex PCR; TCRdb holds only in-frame clones, not every one. The data hold about 85,000 clones, with 85% observed a single time. This clonotype was obtained from a man in his fifties or sixties with urothelial cancer. Here the sequenced sample was PBMCs, taken around atezolizumab (anti-PD-L1) treatment. This chain links TRBV4-3 with TRBJ2-1; the match to TRBD2 covers 7 bases. The CDR3 sequence: CASSQEHQRDFDEQFF. The CDR3 bases are TGCGCCAGCAGCCAAGAACACCAGCGGGATTTCGATGAGCAGTTCTTC.